The 20 T cell receptor beta chains below come from one sample, sequenced in a study of post-analysis software for immune sequencing data. Study-wide findings and caveats: Patients had higher frequencies than controls of about 5 TRBV segments, including TRBV5-6, TRBV5-1 and TRBV20-1.

Their target antigens are unknown. cDNA libraries of TCR beta carried unique molecular identifiers. TCRdb used MiXCR to reprocess the PCR reads, holding one entry per CDR3 protein. The data show roughly 620,000 distinct CDR3 sequences, roughly 47% seen once. What was sequenced was blood. The receptors were sampled from a girl between 5 and 17 years old with multiple sclerosis.

This clonotype was observed at least ten times. V and J are TRBV12-3 or TRBV12-4 and TRBJ2-1, with 10 bases that match TRBD2. This CDR3 spans 15 amino acids. The trim removed 0 bases at V and 5 bases at J, leaving 1 base unmatched. This chain's CDR3 is CASSLAGLADNEQFF. The DNA of the CDR3 is TGTGCCAGCAGTTTAGCTGGACTAGCGGACAATGAGCAGTTCTTC.

The chain employs TRBV20-1 and TRBJ2-3; no clear D. Germline V CDR1 and CDR2: DFQATT, SNEGSKA (reference sequence). CDR3 length equals 15 residues. V lost 0 bases and J 0 bases, leaving 10 bases between the germline ends. The CDR3 region is CSARDRRSSTDTQYF. The CDR3 DNA follows: TGCAGTGCTAGAGATCGGCGGTCTAGCACAGATACGCAGTATTTT.

J is TRBJ1-2 and V is TRBV7-2; TRBD1 matches 10 bases. The CDR3 is 15 amino acids. With V trimmed by 4 bases and J by 5 bases, 7 bases remained unmatched. Germline values: CDR1 SGHTA, CDR2 FQGNSA. This CDR3 is CASSSWGQGSYGYTF. The DNA of the CDR3 is TGTGCCAGCAGCTCCTGGGGACAGGGGTCATATGGCTACACCTTC.

This clonotype appeared a few times. The chain links TRBV6-1 to TRBJ2-6, with TRBD2 identical over 12 bases. Per the germline V gene, CDR1 is MNHNS and CDR2 is SASEGT. CDR3 length equals 20 residues. Germline trimming cut 6 bases from V and 2 bases from J; bases unmatched to any gene: 14. CDR3 loop: CASSASGGALRGTGANVLTF. The CDR3 coding sequence is TGTGCCAGCAGCGCTAGCGGGGGGGCCCTAAGAGGCACTGGGGCCAACGTCCTGACTTTC.

This clonotype was counted a few times. V gene TRBV7-3 combines with J gene TRBJ2-5; 8 nucleotides line up with TRBD1. V was pared by 6 bases and J by 5 bases, with 11 bases of the junction left unmatched. The CDR3 extends over 15 amino acids. CDR1 and CDR2 (germline): SGHTA, FQGTGA. The CDR3 region has the DNA TGTGCCAGCAGTTCTCGGACAGGGACCGTCGAGACCCAGTACTTC. It codes for CASSSRTGTVETQYF.

This chain links TRBV20-1 with TRBJ2-5; 8 bases line up with TRBD2. V was clipped by 1 base and J by 2 bases; unmatched bases: 12. The CDR3 length is 17 residues. The germline gives CDR1 DFQATT, CDR2 SNEGSKA (reference sequence). The CDR3 protein is CSARGRLNSGMQETQYF. CDR3 nucleotide sequence: TGCAGTGCTAGAGGCCGATTGAATAGCGGGATGCAAGAGACCCAGTACTTC.

This clonotype has a handful of counts. CDR3 amino acids: CASSPGTAREQYF. The CDR3 nucleotides read TGTGCCAGCAGCCCCGGGACAGCACGCGAGCAGTACTTC. The chain links TRBV12-3 or TRBV12-4 to TRBJ2-7, with 7 bases aligning to TRBD1. The CDR3 covers 13 residues. V lost 6 bases, J lost 6 bases, and 8 bases stayed unmatched.

CDR3 loop: CASRPLAGDGNEQFF. Here the CDR3 DNA reads TGCGCCAGCAGACCACTAGCGGGAGATGGCAATGAGCAGTTCTTC. V usage is TRBV5-1 and J usage is TRBJ2-1, with TRBD2 identical over 11 bases. CDR3 length: 15 amino acids. CDR1 and CDR2 (germline): SGHRS, YFSETQ. V gave up 5 bases and J gave up 6 bases; unmatched junction bases: 7.

The genes are TRBV6-2 or TRBV6-3 and TRBJ2-5, with TRBD1 as a possible D gene (6 bases). CDR3 length: 11 amino acids. Trimming removed 10 bases from V and 2 bases from J, with 8 bases in between. Per germline, CDR1 MNHEY and CDR2 SVGEGT. CDR3 loop: CATRGQETQYF. DNA of the CDR3: TGTGCCACCAGGGGTCAAGAGACCCAGTACTTC.

This clonotype occurred once. V and J are TRBV2 and TRBJ2-4; TRBD2 matches 8 bases. The germline gives CDR1 SNHLY, CDR2 FYNNEI. CDR3 length: 15 residues. The V and J ends lost 2 bases and 4 bases, in that order; junction bases with no gene match: 4. CDR3 residues: CASSELAGHKNIQYF. The DNA for the CDR3 is TGTGCCAGCAGTGAATTAGCGGGGCATAAAAACATTCAGTACTTC.

The V gene is TRBV29-1, the J gene TRBJ2-7, with D perhaps matching TRBD2 (6 bases). The CDR3 covers 12 residues. The germline V and J ends were trimmed by 6 bases and 1 base, with 10 bases remaining between them. Germline V gene sequence: CDR1 SQVTM, CDR2 ANQGSEA. CDR3 sequence reads: CSVRGGSYEQYF. CDR3 DNA sequence: TGCAGCGTCAGAGGAGGGTCCTACGAGCAGTACTTC.

This clonotype came up once. V and J are TRBV5-1 and TRBJ1-1, with a tentative D call TRBD1 (6 bases). V was trimmed by 0 bases and J by 6 bases, leaving 15 bases between them. The CDR3 totals 15 residues. CDR1 is SGHRS and CDR2 is YFSETQ in the germline V gene. The CDR3 DNA follows: TGCGCCAGCAGCTTGGAGGTACAGGGTATCGCTGAAGCTTTCTTT. This codes for CASSLEVQGIAEAFF.

This chain's CDR3 is CASSTTEAFF. The CDR3 DNA sequence: TGCGCCAGCAGCACCACAGAAGCTTTCTTT. J is TRBJ1-1 and V is TRBV5-1, with D hard to call. This CDR3 region has 10 residues. The V gene lost 4 bases and the J gene lost 8 bases, with 6 bases spanning the gap. Germline V gives CDR1 SGHRS, CDR2 YFSETQ.

The V call is TRBV12-3 or TRBV12-4, the J call TRBJ2-3; D is perhaps TRBD2 (5 bases). The V and J ends lost 2 bases and 1 base respectively, with 10 bases between them. CDR3 length equals 15 residues. CDR3 DNA: TGTGCCAGCAGTTTAAAGGACTGGCGCACAGATACGCAGTATTTT. Amino acid sequence: CASSLKDWRTDTQYF.

This sequence joins TRBV7-9 and TRBJ2-3; D gene ambiguous. CDR1 SEHNR and CDR2 FQNEAQ come from the germline V gene (reference sequence). This CDR3 has 12 residues. V was shortened by 5 bases and J by 6 bases, with 9 bases between the two germline ends. The CDR3 protein is CASSTMGDTQYF. Written as DNA, the CDR3 is TGTGCCAGCAGCACTATGGGCGATACGCAGTATTTT.

The sample holds a few counts of this clonotype. The gene calls are TRBV3-1 and TRBJ2-7, with 12 positions matching TRBD2. The CDR3 is 18 residues long. The ends lost 3 bases at V and 0 bases at J; junction bases unmatched: 9. Germline CDR1 and CDR2: LGHDT and YNNKEL (reference sequence). CDR3 sequence: CASSHRSLGLAGSYEQYF. DNA for the CDR3: TGTGCCAGCAGCCATCGTTCTCTGGGACTAGCGGGCTCCTACGAGCAGTACTTC.

This clonotype occurred once. The chain joins TRBV7-9 to TRBJ2-1, with D hard to call. The CDR3 spans 12 residues. Germline V CDR1 and CDR2: SEHNR, FQNEAQ (reference sequence). V was shortened by 3 bases and J by 10 bases, with 10 bases between the two germline ends. This CDR3 is CASSFHVWEQFF. The CDR3 DNA reads TGTGCCAGCAGCTTCCACGTTTGGGAGCAGTTCTTC.

The V gene is TRBV6-5, the J gene TRBJ1-1; a weak D match, TRBD1 (5 bases). Trimming removed 5 bases from V and 4 bases from J, with 14 bases in between. The CDR3 is 14 residues long. The germline V gene has CDR1 MNHEY and CDR2 SVGAGI. The CDR3 DNA reads TGTGCCAGCAGTAAACCGGGACGGTTCACTGAAGCTTTCTTT. The encoded protein is CASSKPGRFTEAFF.

This clonotype has only one observation. This may stem from a read error, because a much larger clone lies one nucleotide away. This chain uses TRBV7-3 with TRBJ2-1, with D unclear. Per germline, CDR1 SGHTA and CDR2 FQGTGA. Trimming removed 3 bases from V and 5 bases from J, with 8 bases in between. CDR3 length: 13 amino acids. CDR3 in DNA: TGTGCCAGCAGCTTGGCACGGGACAATGAGCAGTTCTTC. Protein product: CASSLARDNEQFF.

V is TRBV4-2 and J is TRBJ2-1; the D gene is possibly TRBD2 (5 bases). Trimming cost V 5 bases and J 4 bases, with 12 bases left between them. The CDR3 has 14 residues. Germline V lookup: CDR1 LGHNA, CDR2 YNFKEQ. The CDR3 is CASSGGNRYNEQFF. The CDR3 nucleotides are TGTGCCAGCAGCGGAGGAAATCGGTACAATGAGCAGTTCTTC.